Listed below are T cell receptor beta chains from one sample, sequenced in a study of CD4+ T cells in melanoma. Clones were read by immunoSEQ multiplex PCR, and TCRdb kept only the in-frame ones, dropping some. This sample carries roughly 20,000 clones, around 79% of them seen once, and the ten largest clones take 3.6%. Sequencing was performed on cells from a culture (not recorded whether cultured in vitro). Receptor source: a human donor with melanoma. Both conserved end residues are part of each CDR3. A D gene is named only where the DNA matches it firmly. A clone size is listed for some rows: how often the clone was seen (once, few, many), or a class if it is expanded.

V gene	clone size	D gene	J gene	CDR3 DNA	CDR3 protein
TRBV4-1	-	-	TRBJ2-2	TGCGCCAGCAGCCAGGCCGGGGATATCGGGGAGCTGTTTTTT	CASSQAGDIGELFF
TRBV6-5	few	-	TRBJ1-1	TGTGCCAGCAGAAAGCCGGGACTGATAGCTGAAGCTTTCTTT	CASRKPGLIAEAFF
TRBV27	-	-	TRBJ2-7	TGTGCCAGCGCCACGGCTTTTACCTACGAGCAGTACTTC	CASATAFTYEQYF
TRBV7-3	-	TRBD1	TRBJ2-1	TGTGCCAGCAGCGCCGGGACAGGATTACAGAATGAGCAGTTCTTC	CASSAGTGLQNEQFF
TRBV2	once	-	TRBJ1-4	TGTGCCAGCATCCCTGCCCCAGCCCAAAGTGAAAAACTGTTTTTT	CASIPAPAQSEKLFF
TRBV2	once	TRBD2	TRBJ2-1	TGTGCCAGCCGGCTGCCAGCGGGGGGTTATGAGCAGTTCTTC	CASRLPAGGYEQFF
TRBV11-2	once	-	TRBJ2-1	TGTGCCAGCAGCTTAGGGGGGACCTACAATGAGCAGTTCTTC	CASSLGGTYNEQFF
TRBV10-2	-	TRBD2	TRBJ2-7	TGCGCCAGCAGTGACCCCGGGACTAGCTCCCACGAGCAGTACTTC	CASSDPGTSSHEQYF
TRBV11-2	-	TRBD2	TRBJ2-5	TGTGCCAGCAGAATTGGAACGGGGGGGCAAGAGACCCAGTACTTC	CASRIGTGGQETQYF
TRBV29-1	-	-	TRBJ2-3	TGCAGCGTAGACGGGGGGCCAGATACGCAGTATTTT	CSVDGGPDTQYF
TRBV18	-	-	TRBJ1-2	TGTGCCAGCTCACTCACAGGGTCAGACTATGGCTACACCTTC	CASSLTGSDYGYTF
TRBV2	-	-	TRBJ1-4	TGTGCCAGCAGAGCTGGCCGCTTT	CASRAGRF
TRBV10-3	-	TRBD2	TRBJ2-3	TGTGCCATCAGGTCTAGCGGACCCACAGATACGCAGTATTTT	CAIRSSGPTDTQYF
TRBV6-5	-	-	TRBJ1-2	TGTGCCAGCAGTTACTCCCAGGGGTTTTCGGGCACCGGCTACACCTTC	CASSYSQGFSGTGYTF
TRBV9	-	-	TRBJ1-4	TGTGCCAGCAGCGTTGGGGTTTGGGGTGAAAAACTGTTTTTT	CASSVGVWGEKLFF
TRBV14	-	TRBD2	TRBJ2-5	TGTGCCAGCAGTCGAATAGCGGGGGGGGAGACCCAGTACTTC	CASSRIAGGETQYF
TRBV28	-	-	TRBJ1-1	TGTGCCAGCAGGGTCGCGGAAACAGAAGCTTTCTTT	CASRVAETEAFF
TRBV4-2	-	TRBD2	TRBJ2-3	TGTGCCAGCAGCCAAGGGGCTCTAGCGGCTAGCACAGATACGCAGTATTTT	CASSQGALAASTDTQYF
TRBV7-2	-	-	TRBJ2-5	TGTGCCAGCAGCTCGTTGGACAGTAAAGAGACCCAGTACTTC	CASSSLDSKETQYF
TRBV2	few	TRBD1	TRBJ2-2	TGTGCCAGCAGTGAAGTGACAGGGGCTCGGAGCACCGGGGAGCTGTTTTTT	CASSEVTGARSTGELFF
TRBV10-1	once	-	TRBJ2-1	TGCGCCAGCAGTGATTCCCGCAGGGAGCAGTTCTTC	CASSDSRREQFF
TRBV5-1	-	-	TRBJ1-2	TGCGCCAGCAGCCCCTGGACGATAATGGATGGCTACACCTTC	CASSPWTIMDGYTF
TRBV5-1	-	TRBD1	TRBJ1-1	TGCGCCAGCAGCCGCGTTTTACAGGGGGCAGACACTGAAGCTTTCTTT	CASSRVLQGADTEAFF
TRBV2	-	-	TRBJ1-2	TGTGCCAGCAGCCGTTGGGGCAGCTATGGCTACACCTTC	CASSRWGSYGYTF
TRBV7-8	-	-	TRBJ2-5	TGTGCCAGCAGCTCTCGGAGCTTCAGGGGACTAAGGGTCCAAGAGACCCAGTACTTC	CASSSRSFRGLRVQETQYF
TRBV10-3	-	-	TRBJ1-3	TGTGCCATCAGCCGACCTGGAAACACCATATATTTT	CAISRPGNTIYF
TRBV29-1	-	-	TRBJ1-5	TGCAGCGTTGGTGGGAGCAATCAGCCCCAGCATTTT	CSVGGSNQPQHF
TRBV4-2	-	-	TRBJ1-1	TGTGCCAGCGGCATGGGGGCGCAGGGCACTGAAGCTTTCTTT	CASGMGAQGTEAFF
TRBV15	-	TRBD2	TRBJ2-1	TGTGCCACCAGCAGAGATCGAGGCGGGGGATACAATGAGCAGTTCTTC	CATSRDRGGGYNEQFF
TRBV2	-	TRBD2	TRBJ2-3	TGTGCCAGCAGTGAATTGGCTAGCGGGGGGGATACGCAGTATTTT	CASSELASGGDTQYF
TRBV5-6	few	-	TRBJ2-5	TGTGCCAGCAGCTTGTGGGGGCGCTCCGCGGGGGTCCAGACCCAGTACTTC	CASSLWGRSAGVQTQYF
TRBV5-4	-	-	TRBJ1-2	TGTGCCAGCAGCTTGGCGGGGATCTCCTATGGCTACACCTTC	CASSLAGISYGYTF
TRBV19	few	-	TRBJ1-6	TGTGCCAGTAGTAGGTCGTTCTATTCACCCCTCCACTTT	CASSRSFYSPLHF
TRBV5-1	few	-	TRBJ2-3	TGCGCCAGCAGCTTCACTAGGACTCCAGATACGCAGTATTTT	CASSFTRTPDTQYF
TRBV19	once	-	TRBJ2-3	TGTGCCAGTAGGGATCTGAGGGGCGCAGATACGCAGTATTTT	CASRDLRGADTQYF
TRBV4-2	-	-	TRBJ1-2	TGTGCCAGCAGCCAAGCAGGGGTCTACTATGGCTACACCTTC	CASSQAGVYYGYTF
TRBV19	-	-	TRBJ1-1	TGTGCCAGTAGTATAGAAAAACAGGCTGAAGCTTTCTTT	CASSIEKQAEAFF
TRBV30	-	TRBD1	TRBJ1-2	TGTGCCTGGCTCGGACAGGGTTTTAAGAGCTACACCTTC	CAWLGQGFKSYTF
TRBV5-6	-	TRBD2	TRBJ2-5	TGTGCCAGCAGGTACGGACTAGCCGGAGAGACCCAGTACTTC	CASRYGLAGETQYF
TRBV27	-	-	TRBJ1-2	TGTGCCAGCAGTTTATCCCGCGGGGGGAAGGATGGCTACACCTTC	CASSLSRGGKDGYTF
TRBV6-5	few	-	TRBJ2-5	TGTGCCAGCAGTGCTACTAGAACGGAGACCCAGTACTTC	CASSATRTETQYF
TRBV19	-	TRBD1	TRBJ2-7	TGTGCCAGTAGTATAGCGGACAGGGATGGATACGAGCAGTACTTC	CASSIADRDGYEQYF
TRBV15	-	-	TRBJ1-1	TGTGCCACCAGCAGAGACAGGACGAGCCAGGTTGAAGCTTTCTTT	CATSRDRTSQVEAFF
TRBV7-9	once	-	TRBJ1-4	TGTGCCAGCAGCTTAGGAACAGGGTATATAGAAAAACTGTTTTTT	CASSLGTGYIEKLFF
TRBV19	-	TRBD1	TRBJ1-2	TGTGCCACCACGGGGACAGGACTTGGCGGCTACACCTTC	CATTGTGLGGYTF
TRBV7-3	-	-	TRBJ1-1	TGTGCCAGCAGCACAGGGCTGAACACTGAAGCTTTCTTT	CASSTGLNTEAFF